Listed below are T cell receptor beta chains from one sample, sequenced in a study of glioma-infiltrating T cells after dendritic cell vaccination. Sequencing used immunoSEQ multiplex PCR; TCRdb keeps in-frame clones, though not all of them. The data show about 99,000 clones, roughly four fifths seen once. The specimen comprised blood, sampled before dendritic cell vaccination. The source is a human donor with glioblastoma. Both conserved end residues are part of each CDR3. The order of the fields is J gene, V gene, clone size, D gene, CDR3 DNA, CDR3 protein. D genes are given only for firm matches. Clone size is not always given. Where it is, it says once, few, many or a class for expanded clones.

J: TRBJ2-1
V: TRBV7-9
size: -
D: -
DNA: TGTGCCAGCAGCCAGACTGAGAACAATGAGCAGTTCTTC
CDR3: CASSQTENNEQFF

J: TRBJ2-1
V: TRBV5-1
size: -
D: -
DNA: TGCGCCAGCCGCCTGATGGCGGGGAACTCCTACAATGAGCAGTTCTTC
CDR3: CASRLMAGNSYNEQFF

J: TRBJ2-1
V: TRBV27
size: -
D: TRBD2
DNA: TGTGCCAGCAGTTTTTTTGGACTAGCAGTCAATGAGCAGTTCTTC
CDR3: CASSFFGLAVNEQFF

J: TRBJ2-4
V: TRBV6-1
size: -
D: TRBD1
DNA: TGTGCCAGCAGTCTACAGGGGGCCCCAGACATTCAGTACTTC
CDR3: CASSLQGAPDIQYF

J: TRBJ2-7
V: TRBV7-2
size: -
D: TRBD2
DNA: TGTGCCAGCTTAGCGGGGGGGTCCCACGAGCAGTACTTC
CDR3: CASLAGGSHEQYF

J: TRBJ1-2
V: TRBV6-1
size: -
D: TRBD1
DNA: TGTGCCAGCAGCCTCGGACAGGGGAGCTATGGCTACACCTTC
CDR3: CASSLGQGSYGYTF

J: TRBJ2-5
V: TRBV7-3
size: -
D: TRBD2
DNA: TGTGCCAGCAGCTCCCGGGGAGAACTAGCGTATCAAGAGACCCAGTACTTC
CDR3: CASSSRGELAYQETQYF

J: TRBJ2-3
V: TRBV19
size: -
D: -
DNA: TGTGCCAGTAGTATGTGGGGCCCAGATACGCAGTATTTT
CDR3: CASSMWGPDTQYF

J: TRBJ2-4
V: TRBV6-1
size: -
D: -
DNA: TGTGCCAGCAGTGCTCCTGTGGGGCGAAACATTCAGTACTTC
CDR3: CASSAPVGRNIQYF

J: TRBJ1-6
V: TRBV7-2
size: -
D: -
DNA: TGTGCCAGCAGTCCCTGGGGAGGGTATAATTCACCCCTCCACTTT
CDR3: CASSPWGGYNSPLHF

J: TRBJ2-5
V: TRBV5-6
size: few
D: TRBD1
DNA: TGTGCCAGCACCCTAGGGACAGGGGCAGGGGAGACCCAGTACTTC
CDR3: CASTLGTGAGETQYF

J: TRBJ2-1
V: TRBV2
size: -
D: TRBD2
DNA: TGTGCCAGCAGTGAATCGCGGGGGGGATATTTGAATGAGCAGTTCTTC
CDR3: CASSESRGGYLNEQFF

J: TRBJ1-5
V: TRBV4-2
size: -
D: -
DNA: TGTGCCAGCAGTCTGAGGGTCGGGGGCAATCAGCCCCAGCATTTT
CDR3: CASSLRVGGNQPQHF

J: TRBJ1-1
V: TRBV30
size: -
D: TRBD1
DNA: TGTGCCTGGAGCGCGGGACAGGTGAACACTGAAGCTTTCTTT
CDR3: CAWSAGQVNTEAFF

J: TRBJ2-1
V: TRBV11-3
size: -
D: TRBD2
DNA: TGTGCCAGCAGCCCACGACTAGCGGGCTACAATGAGCAGTTCTTC
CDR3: CASSPRLAGYNEQFF

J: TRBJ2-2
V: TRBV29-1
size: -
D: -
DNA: TGCAGCGTTGAAGCAGGGTACGGGGAGCTGTTTTTT
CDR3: CSVEAGYGELFF

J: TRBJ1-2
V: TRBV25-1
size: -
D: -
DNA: TGTGCCAGCGGGGGGGCGGGCTATGGCTACACCTTC
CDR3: CASGGAGYGYTF

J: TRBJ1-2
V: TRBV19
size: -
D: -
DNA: TGTGCCACCCGTGGCAGGGAATATGGCTACACCTTC
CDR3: CATRGREYGYTF

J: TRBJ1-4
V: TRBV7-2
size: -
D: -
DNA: TGTGCCAGCAGCCGACAGACAGGATTAGAAAAACTGTTTTTT
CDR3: CASSRQTGLEKLFF

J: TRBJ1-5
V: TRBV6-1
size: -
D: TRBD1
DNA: TGTGCCAGCAGCCGGGACAGGGAAGATCAGCCCCAGCATTTT
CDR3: CASSRDREDQPQHF

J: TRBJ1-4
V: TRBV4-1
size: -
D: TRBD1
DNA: TGCGCCAGCAGCCTTCGACAGGGGATAATGACGGCGACTAATGAAAAACTGTTTTTT
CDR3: CASSLRQGIMTATNEKLFF

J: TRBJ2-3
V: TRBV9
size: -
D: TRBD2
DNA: TGTGCCAGCAGCCTGGGGACTAGCATAGATACGCAGTATTTT
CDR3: CASSLGTSIDTQYF

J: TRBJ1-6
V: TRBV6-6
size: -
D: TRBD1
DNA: TGTGCCAGCAGAACCAACGACAGGGCCTTTAATTCACCCCTCCACTTT
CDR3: CASRTNDRAFNSPLHF

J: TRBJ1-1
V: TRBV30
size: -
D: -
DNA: TGTGCCTGGAGTGTACGGAGGGAAGTTAGGGGAACTGAAGCTTTCTTT
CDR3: CAWSVRREVRGTEAFF

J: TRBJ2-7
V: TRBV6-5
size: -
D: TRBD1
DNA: TGTGCCAGCAGTTACTTATCCGGGACAGGGGACGAGCAGTACTTC
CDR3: CASSYLSGTGDEQYF

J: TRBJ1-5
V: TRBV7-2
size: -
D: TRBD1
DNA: TGTGCCAGCAGCAAGGACAGGGGGCTTCAGCCCCAGCATTTT
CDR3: CASSKDRGLQPQHF

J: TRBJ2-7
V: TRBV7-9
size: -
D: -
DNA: TGTGCCATGGGGATCGACGCGGGAAGCTCCTACGAGCAGTACTTC
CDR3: CAMGIDAGSSYEQYF

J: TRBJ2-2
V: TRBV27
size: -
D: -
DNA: TGTGCCAGCAGTTTATCCGTCCGGGGGATTGGCACCGGGGAGCTGTTTTTT
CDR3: CASSLSVRGIGTGELFF

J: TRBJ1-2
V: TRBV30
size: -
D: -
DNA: TGTGCCTGCATTGGGGGGAACTATGGCTACACCTTC
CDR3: CACIGGNYGYTF

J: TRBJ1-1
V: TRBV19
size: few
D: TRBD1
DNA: TGTGCCAGTAGTATAGGGACAGGGGGCCTGGCTGAAGCTTTCTTT
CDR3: CASSIGTGGLAEAFF

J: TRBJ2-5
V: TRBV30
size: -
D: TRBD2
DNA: TGTGCCTGCAGGCGACTAGCGGAACAAGAGACCCAGTACTTC
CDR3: CACRRLAEQETQYF

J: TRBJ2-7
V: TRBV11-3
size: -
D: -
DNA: TGTGCCAGCAGCTCTTCCAGGAGGTACGAGCAGTACTTC
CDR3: CASSSSRRYEQYF

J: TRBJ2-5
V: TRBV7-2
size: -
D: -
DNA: TGTGCCAGCAGCTCCCCGGGGGAGACCCAGTACTTC
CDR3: CASSSPGETQYF

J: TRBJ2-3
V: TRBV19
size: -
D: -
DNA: TGTGCCAGTAGTTACGGGGGCACAGATACGCAGTATTTT
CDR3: CASSYGGTDTQYF

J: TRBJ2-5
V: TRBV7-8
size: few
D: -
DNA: TGTGCCAGCAGCTTAGTTGTTCCCGCGGGCAGACCTCAAGAGACCCAGTACTTC
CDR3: CASSLVVPAGRPQETQYF

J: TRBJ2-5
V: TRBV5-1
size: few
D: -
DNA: TGCGCCAGCAGCTTGGTGGGCACTGGCGAGGGACAAGAGACCCAGTACTTC
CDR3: CASSLVGTGEGQETQYF

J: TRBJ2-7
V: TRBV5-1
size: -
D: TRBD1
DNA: TGCGCCAGCAGGGCTGGACAGGGGGCCTACGAGCAGTACTTC
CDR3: CASRAGQGAYEQYF

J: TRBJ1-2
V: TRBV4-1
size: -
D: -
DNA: TGCGCCAGCAGCCAAGATATAGAGTATGGCTACACCTTC
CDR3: CASSQDIEYGYTF

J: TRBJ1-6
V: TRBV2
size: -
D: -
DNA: TGTGCCAGCAGTCCTCAGGGGTTTGAATCACCCCTCCACTTT
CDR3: CASSPQGFESPLHF

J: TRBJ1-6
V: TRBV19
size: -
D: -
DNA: TGTGCCACCGCCTTCCGGCCGACAGGTTTTAATTCACCCCTCCACTTT
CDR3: CATAFRPTGFNSPLHF

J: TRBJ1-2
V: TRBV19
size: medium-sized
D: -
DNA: TGTGCCAGTAGTCGAGACTCAGGGCCGGGGGGCTATGGCTACACCTTC
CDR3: CASSRDSGPGGYGYTF

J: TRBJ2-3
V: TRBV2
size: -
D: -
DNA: TGTGCCAGCAGACCGGTAGCGAACACAGATACGCAGTATTTT
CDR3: CASRPVANTDTQYF

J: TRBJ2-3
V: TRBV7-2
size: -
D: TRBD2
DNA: TGTGCCAGCAGCGTAGGGCCCAGCGGGGGTACAGATACGCAGTATTTT
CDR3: CASSVGPSGGTDTQYF

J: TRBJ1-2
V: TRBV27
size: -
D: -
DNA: TGTGCCAGCAGATTTCTGGGCCGTACGGCTAACTATGGCTACACCTTC
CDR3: CASRFLGRTANYGYTF